These 30 T cell receptor beta chains were all obtained from the same sample, sequenced in a study of T cell repertoires in aging, cancer and after chemotherapy. Peripheral blood genomic DNA, not sorted cells or RNA, was the template. A mixed TRB-A/B primer pool amplified rearranged TRB by multiplex touch-down PCR. Using its own MiXCR run on the multiplex PCR reads, TCRdb lists one record per CDR3 protein. The sample consists of thousands of distinct CDR3 sequences, around 25% of them appearing once. The source material was blood. These receptors came from a human donor with a blood cancer.

The CDR3, as DNA: TGTGCCAGCGTGCAGAACACTGAAGCTTTCTTT. Translation: CASVQNTEAFF. This chain joins TRBV7-2 and TRBJ1-1; D remains unclear. Trimming took off 8 bases at V and 1 base at J, with 5 bases between the two ends. The CDR3 length is 11 residues. Germline V gene data show CDR1 as SGHTA and CDR2 as FQGNSA.

In its sample, this clonotype ranks as medium-sized (0.01 to 0.1%). This chain links TRBV6-5 with TRBJ2-2; 8 bases line up with TRBD1. The CDR3 is 15 residues long. CDR1 and CDR2 (germline): MNHEY, SVGAGI. The V and J ends lost 5 bases and 4 bases, in that order; junction bases with no gene match: 6. The CDR3 coding sequence is TGTGCCAGCAGTCTACTGACAGGGGCCACCGGGGAGCTGTTTTTT. Translating gives CASSLLTGATGELFF.

By share, this clonotype counts as medium-sized. The V call is TRBV6-6, the J call TRBJ2-1, with unresolved D. This CDR3 region has 13 residues. Trimming stripped 5 bases from V and 5 bases from J, with 10 bases between. Germline lookup yields CDR1 MNHNY and CDR2 SVGAGI (reference sequence). The CDR3 DNA follows: TGTGCCAGCAGTCGCGACCATCACAATGAGCAGTTCTTC. This translates into CASSRDHHNEQFF.

Comment on this clonotype: An end of the junction does not agree with germline; a read error may underlie this. This chain joins TRBV4-2 and TRBJ1-2; D is uncertain. The CDR3 covers 16 residues. Per germline, CDR1 LGHNA and CDR2 YNFKEQ. The CDR3 coding sequence is TGCGCCAGCAGCCCGGGTGGACGGTTAGCTAACTATGGCTACACCTTC. Its protein product is CASSPGGRLANYGYTF.

This clonotype has a single count. The chain carries TRBV19 and TRBJ2-5, with 14 bases fitting TRBD2. V lost 9 bases and J lost 1; bases outside the gene matches: 4. The V gene's germline CDR1 is LNHDA and CDR2 SQIVND (reference sequence). The CDR3 runs to 15 residues. Here the CDR3 DNA reads TGTGCCAGCGGAGGACTAGCGGGGGGCCAAGAGACCCAGTACTTC. Its translation is CASGGLAGGQETQYF.

This clonotype was counted only a few times. J is TRBJ1-6 and V is TRBV6-5, with no clear D. Trimming shortened V by 2 bases and J by 0 bases, and 11 bases separated the two germline ends. CDR1 and CDR2 (germline): MNHEY, SVGAGI. The CDR3 totals 17 residues. The CDR3 DNA follows: TGTGCCAGCAGTTACAACGTTCCGAGCTCCTATAATTCACCCCTCCACTTT. The encoded protein is CASSYNVPSSYNSPLHF.

This clonotype is labeled medium-sized. V usage is TRBV5-6 and J usage is TRBJ1-5; D uncertain. This CDR3 has 13 amino acids. Trimming left V 2 bases short and J 4 bases short, with 7 bases between. CDR1 and CDR2 (germline): SGHDT, YYEEEE. CDR3 residues: CASSLQLNQPQHF. As DNA, the CDR3 is TGTGCCAGCAGCTTACAGCTAAATCAGCCCCAGCATTTT.

Remarks on this clonotype: Possible read error: a much larger clone is one base away. The V call is TRBV29-1, the J call TRBJ2-7, with TRBD2 identical over 11 bases. This CDR3 has 14 residues. The ends lost 4 bases at V and 5 bases at J; junction bases unmatched: 7. Per the germline V gene, CDR1 is SQVTM and CDR2 is ANQGSEA. The CDR3 sequence: CSVGLAGGSNEQYF. CDR3 in DNA: TGCAGCGTTGGGTTAGCGGGAGGGTCCAACGAGCAGTACTTC.

This clonotype rates as medium-sized. The chain carries TRBV6-1 and TRBJ1-4, with D unclear. Trimming left V 0 bases short and J 4 bases short, with 6 bases between. Germline values: CDR1 MNHNS, CDR2 SASEGT. This CDR3 spans 14 amino acids. In DNA form, the CDR3 reads TGTGCCAGCAGTGAAGCACGGGTTAATGAAAAACTGTTTTTT. It codes for CASSEARVNEKLFF.

Judged by abundance, this clonotype is medium-sized. The J gene is TRBJ2-7, the V gene TRBV12-3 or TRBV12-4; no clear D gene. V lost 3 bases and J 5 bases, leaving 11 bases between the germline ends. The CDR3 extends over 13 amino acids. CDR3 sequence reads: CASSLAGLDEQYF. In DNA form, the CDR3 reads TGTGCCAGCAGTTTGGCCGGGTTGGACGAGCAGTACTTC.

This clonotype was observed a few times. The V and J genes are TRBV7-9 and TRBJ2-7; the D call may be TRBD1 or TRBD2 (6 bases each). V lost 5 bases and J 5 bases, leaving 19 bases between the germline ends. The CDR3 covers 15 residues. Germline loops: CDR1 SEHNR, CDR2 FQNEAQ (reference sequence). The CDR3, as DNA: TGTGCCAGCAGCCCTATCATCGGGGGCGGGAACGAGCAGTACTTC. Translating gives CASSPIIGGGNEQYF.

Comments on this clonotype: Given a much more abundant clone one base away, this may be a read error. V and J are TRBV5-6 and TRBJ1-1; D call uncertain. The CDR3 extends over 12 amino acids. Germline assignment: CDR1 SGHDT and CDR2 YYEEEE. DNA for the CDR3: TGTGCCAGCAGCTTGGGCCAGCTTGAAGCTATCTTT. Protein: CASSLGQLEAIF. Looking up the rest from reference TRBV5-6 and TRBJ1-1 gives the full variable domain: DAGVTQSPTHLIKTRGQQVTLRCSPKSGHDTVSWYQQALGQGPQFIFQYYEEEERQRGNFPDRFSGHQFPNYSSELNVNALLLGDSALYLCASSLGQLEAIFGQGTRLTVV.

By frequency in the sample, this clonotype is medium-sized. The chain is built from TRBV19 and TRBJ1-2, with 7 bases lining up with TRBD1. The ends lost 7 bases at V and 1 base at J; junction bases unmatched: 9. The germline CDR1 and CDR2 sequences are LNHDA and SQIVND (reference sequence). This CDR3 spans 15 amino acids. Here the CDR3 reads CASKGDREGNYGYTF. In nucleotides, the CDR3 is TGTGCCAGTAAGGGCGACAGGGAAGGTAACTATGGCTACACCTTC.

This clonotype was counted ten times or more. The rearrangement uses TRBV12-3 or TRBV12-4 and TRBJ2-5, with TRBD1 matching over 9 bases. The CDR3 contains 15 residues. V was clipped by 6 bases and J by 4 bases; unmatched bases: 9. The CDR3 protein is CASRTLQGAGETQYF. The CDR3 DNA is TGTGCCAGCAGGACCCTACAGGGGGCGGGAGAGACCCAGTACTTC.

This clonotype is categorized as medium-sized. V is TRBV6-5 and J is TRBJ2-1; 11 positions agree with TRBD2. The germline V gene encodes CDR1 MNHEY and CDR2 SVGAGI. The CDR3 consists of 15 residues. V shed 7 bases and J 7 bases; nucleotides not matched to a gene: 9. The CDR3 DNA is TGTGCCAGCACCCCTTTAGCGGGAGGGCGGAATGAGCAGTTCTTC. Its protein is CASTPLAGGRNEQFF.

This clonotype is medium-sized in the sample. This rearrangement joins TRBV5-4 to TRBJ1-1; D not resolved. Germline assignment: CDR1 SGHNT and CDR2 YYREEE (reference sequence). Trimming cost V 0 bases and J 1 base, with 4 bases left between them. The CDR3 is 13 amino acids. The CDR3 loop reads CASSLVRNTEAFF. Here the CDR3 DNA reads TGTGCCAGCAGCTTGGTACGGAACACTGAAGCTTTCTTT. Full variable domain (rest looked up from reference TRBV5-4 and TRBJ1-1): ETGVTQSPTHLIKTRGQQVTLRCSSQSGHNTVSWYQQALGQGPQFIFQYYREEENGRGNFPPRFSGLQFPNYSSELNVNALELDDSALYLCASSLVRNTEAFFGQGTRLTVV.

This clonotype is deemed medium-sized. This chain joins TRBV27 and TRBJ2-2, with a weak D call TRBD2 (5 bases). Trimming took 6 bases from V and 5 from J, leaving 28 bases between them. CDR1 and CDR2 from the germline V gene are MNHEY and SMNVEV (reference sequence). This CDR3 has 19 residues. DNA for the CDR3: TGTGCCAGCAGCCCGAGGAGGTGGGTCGAGGGAGTCCAAACCGGGGAGCTGTTTTTT. It codes for CASSPRRWVEGVQTGELFF.

By share of the sample, this clonotype is medium-sized (0.01 to 0.1%). The chain is built from TRBV18 and TRBJ2-3; no reliable D call. CDR3 length: 15 amino acids. V gave up 4 bases and J gave up 0 bases, with 11 bases separating them. Germline V gene data show CDR1 as KGHSH and CDR2 as LQKENI. This CDR3 is CASSLSSTSTDTQYF. Here the CDR3 DNA reads TGTGCCAGCTCACTTAGCTCGACGAGCACAGATACGCAGTATTTT.

By share, this clonotype counts as medium-sized. V is TRBV19 and J is TRBJ1-2; possible D gene TRBD1, 6 bases. CDR3 length equals 15 residues. Germline values: CDR1 LNHDA, CDR2 SQIVND (reference sequence). Trimming left V 5 bases short and J 0 bases short, with 13 bases between. In DNA form, the CDR3 reads TGTGCCAGTAGTGCTCAAGACAGGACTAACTATGGCTACACCTTC. Protein: CASSAQDRTNYGYTF.

Points on this clonotype: This may be a read error, as it is one base from a much larger clone. V is TRBV27 and J is TRBJ1-5; D call uncertain. In germline, CDR1 is MNHEY, CDR2 SMNVEV (reference sequence). Between the trimmed V and J ends, which lost 5 bases and 4 bases, there was a span of 15 bases. The CDR3 runs 15 residues. CDR3: CASSPLQVNNQPQHF. The CDR3 DNA is TGTGCCAGCAGTCCCCTCCAGGTTAATAATCAGCCCCAGCATTTT.

This clonotype is judged medium-sized. The CDR3: CASSTHRGSFVEQFF. The CDR3, as DNA: TGTGCCAGTAGTACTCACAGGGGTAGTTTTGTTGAGCAGTTCTTC. The chain combines TRBV19 with TRBJ2-1, with 7 bases identical to TRBD1. V was clipped by 4 bases and J by 9 bases; unmatched bases: 12. Germline values: CDR1 LNHDA, CDR2 SQIVND (reference sequence). The CDR3 is 15 amino acids.

By sample fraction, this clonotype is medium-sized (0.01 to 0.1%). The chain uses TRBV6-5 and TRBJ1-2; no definite D call. Germline values: CDR1 MNHEY, CDR2 SVGAGI. Between the trimmed V and J ends, which lost 7 bases and 0 bases, there was a span of 12 bases. The CDR3 totals 14 residues. CDR3 protein: CASTRSGTNYGYTF. CDR3 sequence (DNA): TGTGCCAGCACTCGCTCCGGGACTAACTATGGCTACACCTTC.

This clonotype is classed as medium-sized. V is TRBV6-6 and J is TRBJ1-2; tentative D call: TRBD1 (6 bases). Germline values: CDR1 MNHNY, CDR2 SVGAGI (reference sequence). This CDR3 region has 15 residues. V lost 5 bases and J 2 bases, leaving 15 bases between the germline ends. The DNA of the CDR3 is TGTGCCAGCAGTCAACCCTCTCAGGGGAACTATGGCTACACCTTC. Its protein product is CASSQPSQGNYGYTF.

By proportion, this clonotype is medium-sized. The chain is built from TRBV5-5 and TRBJ2-4; 8 bases align to TRBD2. The CDR3 is made up of 16 amino acids. CDR1 is SGHKS, CDR2 YYEKEE, per germline (reference sequence). The junction had 5 bases not matched to a gene; V was cut back by 0 bases and J by 3 bases. The CDR3, as DNA: TGTGCCAGCAGCTTGGTCGGGAGGGCCTACAAAAACATTCAGTACTTC. It specifies CASSLVGRAYKNIQYF.

The genes are TRBV6-2 or TRBV6-3 and TRBJ2-1; TRBD2 agrees at 7 bases. Per germline, CDR1 MNHEY and CDR2 SVGEGT. V lost 6 bases, J lost 7 bases, and 3 bases stayed unmatched. CDR3 length: 12 amino acids. DNA for the CDR3: TGTGCCAGCAGGGGGGGGGGGAATGAGCAGTTCTTC. Its protein is CASRGGGNEQFF.

This clonotype is termed medium-sized. The chain links TRBV29-1 to TRBJ2-7; D assignment may be TRBD1 or TRBD2 (5 bases each). This CDR3 contains 13 residues. Trimming pared 3 bases from V and 2 bases from J, leaving 11 bases between. CDR1 SQVTM and CDR2 ANQGSEA come from the germline V gene. The CDR3 loop is CSVEAREPYEQYF. The CDR3 coding sequence is TGCAGCGTTGAGGCCAGGGAGCCCTACGAGCAGTACTTC.

Comments on this clonotype: One end of the junction is discordant with germline, which a read error may explain. This chain connects TRBV5-4 to TRBJ1-6; 10 nucleotides match TRBD1. The CDR3 covers 15 residues. CDR1 is SGHNT and CDR2 is YYREEE in the germline V gene (reference sequence). CDR3 region: CASSARQGANSPLHF. The CDR3 region has the DNA TGCGCCAGCAGCGCACGACAGGGGGCTAATTCACCCCTCCACTTT. The variable domain in full, completed from reference TRBV5-4 and TRBJ1-6, reads ETGVTQSPTHLIKTRGQQVTLRCSSQSGHNTVSWYQQALGQGPQFIFQYYREEENGRGNFPPRFSGLQFPNYSSELNVNALELDDSALYLCASSARQGANSPLHFGNGTRLTVT.

The chain employs TRBV19 and TRBJ1-1; 8 bases map to TRBD1. V shed 8 bases and J 0 bases; nucleotides not matched to a gene: 5. The CDR3 length is 14 residues. Germline CDR1 and CDR2: LNHDA and SQIVND (reference sequence). The CDR3, as DNA: TGTGCCAGTCGGACAGGGTTCATGAACACTGAAGCTTTCTTT. Translating it yields CASRTGFMNTEAFF.

By share, this clonotype ranks as medium-sized. The V call is TRBV6-2 or TRBV6-3, the J call TRBJ2-1, with 8 bases aligning to TRBD2. Germline V CDR1 and CDR2: MNHEY, SVGEGT. The length of the CDR3 is 15 residues. The V and J ends lost 4 bases and 3 bases, in that order; junction bases with no gene match: 5. As DNA, the CDR3 is TGTGCCAGCAGTTTCGGGGGGGACTACTACAATGAGCAGTTCTTC. Protein product: CASSFGGDYYNEQFF.

This clonotype is termed medium-sized (0.01 to 0.1%). The V gene is TRBV5-6, the J gene TRBJ2-1; TRBD1 might be the D (6 bases). The germline V gene encodes CDR1 SGHDT and CDR2 YYEEEE. CDR3 length: 12 residues. V lost 7 bases and J 5 bases, leaving 10 bases between the germline ends. The CDR3 reads CASRQVHNEQFF. CDR3 coding DNA: TGTGCCAGCCGACAGGTTCACAATGAGCAGTTCTTC.